This TCR beta chain derives from a study of shared clonotypes between healthy human individuals. Study-wide results and limits: The study found lower generation probabilities in non-shared clonotypes than in those shared by all four donors.

This CDR3 is built from 16 residues. V was pared by 4 bases and J by 2 bases, with 3 bases of the junction left unmatched. Germline V gene sequence: CDR1 PRHDT, CDR2 FYEKMQ (reference sequence). Per sorted-subset replicate PCR, input was approximately 0.2 ug DNA, representing tens of thousands of T cell genomes. Generated by immunoSEQ multiplex PCR, the TCRdb table keeps only in-frame clones and is missing some. The sample consists of some 2.1 million clones, about 94% of them appearing once. For this clone: Antigen: not known.

Naive CD8 cells lacked CD45RO and underwent positive selection for CCR7, leaving out terminally differentiated effector memory CD45RA+ cells. The rearrangement links TRBV13 to TRBJ2-6, with 9 bases fitting TRBD2. The sample was naive CD8+ T cells sorted from blood. This sequence was found in a man aged 18 to 30 in good health. CDR3 residues: CASSSIAGAGANVLTF. The CDR3 nucleotides are TGTGCCAGCAGCTCAATAGCGGGAGCTGGGGCCAACGTCCTGACTTTC.